This TCR beta chain was profiled in a study of cytomegalovirus exposure and HLA in healthy donors (dated by TCRdb to about 2017). Study-level background: An earlier analysis of under 600 of the donors reported roughly 300 Gb of sequence data and roughly 100 million unique TCR beta sequences from roughly 180 million T cells. In addition to the first cohort of roughly 670 subjects, a separate validation cohort of approximately 130 different subjects was used. All discovery cohort repertoires had been generated on a single sequencing platform. An earlier analysis of approximately 500 of the donors applied high-throughput TCR beta sequencing to assess whether each TCR beta V gene segment acted as functional or pseudogenic. A later genetic analysis took genome-wide SNP genotypes for about 55% of the 666 donors and used that subset as a discovery cohort. Class I and class II HLA loci were covered by the typing at four-digit resolution. The genetic ancestry cluster associated with self-reported Caucasian donors included about 84% of the 350 to 500 genotyped donors. The study combined high-throughput TCR immunosequencing, statistical association of individual TCRs with disease status, and machine learning to predict cytomegalovirus infection status. The number of donors typed differed by locus, with about 629-640 for A, B, C, DRB1 and DQB1, around 560 for DQA1, 600 to 610 for DPA1, and over 400 for DPB1. A later analysis re-examined previously published TCR beta repertoires from more than 600 donors and added high-resolution HLA genotyping to investigate patterns of TCR occurrence. The study used immunosequencing to profile the T cell repertoires of approximately 690 subjects and linked those repertoires to cytomegalovirus serostatus. Several DR-DQ haplotypes were handled as single units for association and clustering because linkage in the cohort was strong. Roughly 290 gigabases of sequencing data and around 80 million unique TCR sequences made up an early release that covered approximately 620 HLA-typed donors. Donor age, sex, ethnicity and CMV serostatus were compiled alongside the repertoire data. Among some 400 genotyped donors of the cohort, an average of around 220,000 unique TCR beta nucleotide sequences was sequenced per donor, of which approximately 19% were non-productive. In the later analysis, no new phenotypic data were used to find candidate immune exposures; instead, reliance was placed on TCR beta sequences and their occurrence across donors. The aim of the study was to test whether cataloging public T cell receptors could identify signatures of past pathogen exposure. What the work shows at the level of the full study, not this receptor alone: In the study, some 160 TCR beta chains were listed as associated with cytomegalovirus. The authors suggested that the approach could potentially be extended to other disease states and immunological phenotypes. The 87-base-pair reads could not distinguish some IMGT-functional V segments, including TRBV6-2 and TRBV6-3, so those segments were excluded. When HLA alleles, especially DR and DQ, strongly co-occurred, TCR associations were difficult to assign to individual alleles. Sequencing depth was assumed to be roughly uniform across donors in the presence/absence analyses, though that assumption may not hold. Most TCR sequences were observed very rarely across donors, whereas some public TCRs were present in many individuals. According to a later analysis, most CMV-associated TCR beta chains appeared to be HLA-restricted, and the HLA associations seemed to be driven largely by CMV exposure. Linkage disequilibrium might explain the correlated functional status among segregating V segments, but an unknown experimental factor could not be ruled out. Roughly 17 rarely observed V segments, including chromosome 9 orphons, were excluded from the earlier analysis of approximately 500 of the donors because counts were too low. A further reported finding was that TCR beta sequences accurately predicted the HLA-A and HLA-B alleles for most subjects in the first cohort. According to a later analysis, TCR association rates differed among HLA loci, with DRB1 alleles showing the most associated TCRs and HLA-C alleles showing the fewest. HLA typing was unavailable for some donors at each locus, so association tests used only the typed subset. A cluster of highly shared sequence variants was judged likely to be a technical artifact of the sequencing pipeline. A few of the identified cytomegalovirus-associated TCR beta chains were confirmed in vitro to be specific for cytomegalovirus antigens. Broadly in line with IMGT annotations, most TCR beta V segments showed up in productive rearrangements about 87% or about 30% of the time in an earlier analysis of roughly 590 of the donors. An association between a missense DCLRE1C variant and V-gene and J-gene trimming of TCR beta chains was found in a later genetic analysis and replicated in an independent cohort. Compared with equally common non-associated chains, HLA-associated TCR beta chains in a later analysis were more clonally expanded and had lower generation probabilities. A later genetic analysis reported fewer N-insertions in productive TCRs among donors in an Asian-associated ancestry cluster than the roughly 700-donor mean. At a false discovery rate of 0.05, a later analysis linked some 17,000 TCR beta sequences to specific HLA alleles. In both the original and validation cohorts, the classifier was reported to diagnose cytomegalovirus status with high specificity and sensitivity. Only TCR beta chains were sequenced in this cohort, and the absence of alpha or paired-chain data limited detectable features. Several of the top co-occurrence clusters appeared to be linked to parvovirus B19, influenza, CMV and Epstein-Barr virus, according to a later analysis. CMV serostatus was the only immune exposure information available for the cohort.

Library preparation used the immunoSEQ multiplex PCR assay. For the multiplex PCR, a mixture combining 60 forward primers for TCR Vbeta segments and 13 reverse primers for TCR Jbeta segments was used. The CDR3 region of rearranged TCR beta genes was amplified from genomic DNA with a multiplex PCR assay. Amplified TCR beta libraries were sequenced as 87-base-pair reads on the Illumina HiSeq System. Concerning the study's data processing: A later analysis counted approximately 76 million unique TCR beta chains across the 666 repertoires, and some 11 million of these chains were shared by at least two donors. Raw reads were error-corrected and collapsed into unique sequences with a nearest-neighbor algorithm that merged closely related sequences to remove PCR and sequencing errors. V, D and J gene segments were assigned by aligning CDR3 sequences to IMGT reference sequences. For a sequence to be retained, a match of at least six nucleotides was required to both a V gene segment and a J gene segment. Rearrangements were classified as productive when the CDR3 lacked stop codons and remained in frame with V and J, and all other rearrangements were classified as non-productive. Following IMGT convention, CDR3 was defined as the stretch from the second conserved V-encoded cysteine to the conserved J-encoded phenylalanine. Sequences without an unambiguous match to a single V gene segment were excluded from the earlier analysis of almost 600 of the donors. An earlier analysis of 587 of the donors called V segments functional above 56.7% productive rearrangements and segregating when the between-donor standard deviation exceeded 5%. A statistical classification framework was built to diagnose cytomegalovirus status from the catalog of TCR beta chain sequences. In a later analysis, V and J genes were assigned by comparing TCR nucleotide sequences against IMGT/GENE-DB human TR gene sequences. A later analysis assigned CDR3 sequences and most-parsimonious VDJ recombination scenarios with the TCRdist pipeline. In a later analysis, each TCR beta chain was defined by its CDR3 amino acid sequence together with its V-gene family, and reads lacking a unique V-gene family were excluded. A later analysis removed 550 to 700 highly shared, low-generation-probability nucleotide sequences to deal with suspected cross-contamination and a sequencing artifact. In a later analysis, a clonal expansion index was calculated for each public chain from normalized within-repertoire ranks of inferred template counts. In a later analysis, generation probabilities were computed using a VDJ recombination model fitted to out-of-frame rearrangements, and the results were checked against IGoR. In a later analysis, hypergeometric tests were used to score TCR-TCR, TCR-HLA and TCR-CMV co-occurrence, with a repertoire-size bias correction applied to TCR pairs. To estimate false discovery rates, a later analysis permuted the HLA or CMV assignments 20 times. In a later analysis, co-occurring TCRs were grouped with DBSCAN, and TCRdist sequence similarity was added when clustering was performed within HLA-allele-positive subsets. Co-occurrence clustering excluded repertoires with fewer than 30,000 or more than 120,000 public chains, plus five with anomalous nucleotide sharing. As stored in TCRdb, this immuneACCESS dataset retains in-frame rearrangements with V and J assigned. A fraction of the clones does not appear; measured against another copy, unresolved V genes explain less than half of the discrepancy, and the remainder lacks a known reason. The V and J calls and clone size are taken from that table; D and trimming were inferred from the DNA. The sample table contains around 140,000 clones; only one count was recorded for approximately 72% of them. Clones ranked in the top ten supply 5.5% to 7% of the sample.

A note on this clone: There is no known antigen for this receptor. Per-base quality was not reported, and no clone a single base away is much larger than it.

The cohort consisted of 600 to 750 healthy bone marrow donors. All cohort members were sampled while nominally healthy, although unrecorded immune exposures were likely present. The donor tested CMV seronegative, placing the donor among the roughly 400 seronegative members of the cohort. A peripheral blood sample was provided by each donor, and peripheral blood mononuclear cells were used for TCR beta sequencing. Genomic DNA was extracted from the blood cell samples with the Qiagen DNeasy Blood Extraction Kit. Ends trimmed: V by 6 bases, J by 7 bases; bases unmatched to a gene: 4. The germline V gene specifies ENHRY as CDR1 and SYGVKD as CDR2. Spanning cysteine to phenylalanine, the CDR3 consists of 14 amino acids. Here the CDR3 DNA is all that survives: 42 bases in frame from base 1.

The receptor was derived from a woman aged 55-69 years in good health and CMV-seronegative. The material sequenced was PBMCs. This receptor chain uses TRBV10-3 and TRBJ2-3; the central 13 bases match TRBD2. CDR3 sequence: CAISWTSGSYTQYF. The DNA sequence is TGTGCCATCAGCTGGACTAGCGGGAGCTATACGCAGTATTTT.